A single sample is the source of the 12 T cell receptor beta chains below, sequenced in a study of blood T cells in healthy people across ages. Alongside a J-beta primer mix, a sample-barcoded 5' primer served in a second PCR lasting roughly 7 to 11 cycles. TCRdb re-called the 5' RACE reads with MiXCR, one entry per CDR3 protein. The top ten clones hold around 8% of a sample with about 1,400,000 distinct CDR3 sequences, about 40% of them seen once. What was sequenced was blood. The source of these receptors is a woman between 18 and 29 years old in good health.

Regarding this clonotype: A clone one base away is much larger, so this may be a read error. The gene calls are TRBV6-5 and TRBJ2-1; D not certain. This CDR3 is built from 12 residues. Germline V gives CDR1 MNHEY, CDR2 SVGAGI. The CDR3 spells CAGSYDYNEQFF. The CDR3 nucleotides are TGTGCCGGCAGTTACGACTACAATGAGCAGTTCTTC.

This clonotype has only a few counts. CDR3 sequence (DNA): TGTGCCAGCAGCTCCATTTGGGAGCAGTACTTC. It yields the protein CASSSIWEQYF. This chain links TRBV12-3 or TRBV12-4 with TRBJ2-7; no firm D call. This CDR3 comprises 11 residues. Deletions cut 6 bases from V and 7 bases from J, with 10 bases between.

The CDR3 is CASSQVFGIAGNEQFF. Here the CDR3 DNA reads TGCGCCAGCAGCCAAGTTTTTGGAATAGCAGGTAATGAGCAGTTCTTC. This rearrangement joins TRBV4-1 to TRBJ2-1; D call uncertain. The CDR3 loop spans 16 amino acids. Germline lookup yields CDR1 MGHRA and CDR2 YSYEKL. V lost 1 base to trimming and J lost 7 bases, with 17 bases between them.

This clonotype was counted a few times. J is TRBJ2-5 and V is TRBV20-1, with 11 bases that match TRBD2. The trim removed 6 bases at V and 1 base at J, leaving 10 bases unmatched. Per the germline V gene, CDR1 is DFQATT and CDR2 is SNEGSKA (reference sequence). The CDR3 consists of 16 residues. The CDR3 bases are TGCAGTGCCCACGGGACTAGCGGACTTGCCCAAGAGACCCAGTACTTC. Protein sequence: CSAHGTSGLAQETQYF.

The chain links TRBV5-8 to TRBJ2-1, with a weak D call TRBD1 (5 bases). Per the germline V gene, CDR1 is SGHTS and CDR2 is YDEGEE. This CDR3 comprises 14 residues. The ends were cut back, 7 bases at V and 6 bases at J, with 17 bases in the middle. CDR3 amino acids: CASPRVLGPNEQFF. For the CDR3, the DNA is TGTGCCAGCCCCAGGGTCTTGGGCCCCAATGAGCAGTTCTTC.

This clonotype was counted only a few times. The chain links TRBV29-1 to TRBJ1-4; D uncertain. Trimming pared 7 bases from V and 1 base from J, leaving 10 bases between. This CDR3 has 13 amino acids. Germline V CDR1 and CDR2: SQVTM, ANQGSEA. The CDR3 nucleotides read TGCAGCGGGACCCGGGGAACTAATGAAAAACTGTTTTTT. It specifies CSGTRGTNEKLFF.

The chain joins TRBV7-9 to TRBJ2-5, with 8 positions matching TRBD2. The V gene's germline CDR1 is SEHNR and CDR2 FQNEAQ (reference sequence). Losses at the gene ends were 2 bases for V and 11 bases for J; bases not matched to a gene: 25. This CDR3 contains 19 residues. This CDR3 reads CASSLWSVLAGLSRDEQYF. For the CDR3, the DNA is TGTGCCAGCAGCTTATGGAGTGTGCTAGCGGGCCTGTCTCGGGATGAGCAGTACTTC.

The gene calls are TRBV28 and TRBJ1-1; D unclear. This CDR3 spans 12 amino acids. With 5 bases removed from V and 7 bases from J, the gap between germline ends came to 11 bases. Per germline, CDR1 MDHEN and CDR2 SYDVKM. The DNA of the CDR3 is TGTGCCAGCAGTCCTGACTGGAGTGAAGCTTTCTTT. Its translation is CASSPDWSEAFF.

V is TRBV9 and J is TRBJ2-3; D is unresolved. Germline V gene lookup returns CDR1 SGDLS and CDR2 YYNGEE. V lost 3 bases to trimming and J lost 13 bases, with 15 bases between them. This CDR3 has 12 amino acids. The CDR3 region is CASSGLSSVEYF. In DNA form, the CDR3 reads TGTGCCAGCAGCGGCTTGTCGTCCGTGGAGTATTTT.

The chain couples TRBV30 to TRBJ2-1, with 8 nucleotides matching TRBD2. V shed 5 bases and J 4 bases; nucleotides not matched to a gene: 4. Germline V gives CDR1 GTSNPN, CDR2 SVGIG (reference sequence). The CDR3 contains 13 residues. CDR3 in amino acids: CAWSSGGYNEQFF. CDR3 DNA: TGTGCCTGGTCAAGCGGGGGTTACAATGAGCAGTTCTTC.

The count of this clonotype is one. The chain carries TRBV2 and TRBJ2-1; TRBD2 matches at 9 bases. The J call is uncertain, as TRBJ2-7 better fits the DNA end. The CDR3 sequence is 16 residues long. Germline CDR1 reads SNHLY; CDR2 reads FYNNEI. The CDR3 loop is CASSEAGGRAYNEQYF. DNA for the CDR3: TGTGCCAGCAGTGAAGCGGGCGGGAGGGCCTACAATGAGCAGTACTTC.

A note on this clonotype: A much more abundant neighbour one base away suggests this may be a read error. CDR3 nucleotide sequence: TGTGCCAGCAGCCGACTAGCGGGGGTAGTCTTGGAGACCCAGTTCTTC. Translating it yields CASSRLAGVVLETQFF. The chain combines TRBV6-2 or TRBV6-3 with TRBJ2-5, with 12 bases that match TRBD2. TRBJ2-1 explains the end of the DNA better; the J call may be wrong. The germline gives CDR1 MNHEY, CDR2 SVGEGT. This CDR3 comprises 16 residues.